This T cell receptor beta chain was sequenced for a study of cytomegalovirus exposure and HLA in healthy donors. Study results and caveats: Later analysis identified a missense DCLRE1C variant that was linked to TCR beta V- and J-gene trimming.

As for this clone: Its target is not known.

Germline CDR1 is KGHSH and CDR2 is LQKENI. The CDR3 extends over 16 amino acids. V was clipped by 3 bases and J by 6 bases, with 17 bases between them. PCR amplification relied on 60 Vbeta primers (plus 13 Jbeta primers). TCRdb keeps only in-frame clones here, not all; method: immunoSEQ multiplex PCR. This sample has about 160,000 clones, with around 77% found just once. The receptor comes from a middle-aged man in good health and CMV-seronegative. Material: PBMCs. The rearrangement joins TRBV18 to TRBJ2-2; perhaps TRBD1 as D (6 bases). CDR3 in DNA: TGTGCCAGCTCACCCCCGGGACAAGGGTCGGCCGGGGAGCTGTTTTTT. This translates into CASSPPGQGSAGELFF.